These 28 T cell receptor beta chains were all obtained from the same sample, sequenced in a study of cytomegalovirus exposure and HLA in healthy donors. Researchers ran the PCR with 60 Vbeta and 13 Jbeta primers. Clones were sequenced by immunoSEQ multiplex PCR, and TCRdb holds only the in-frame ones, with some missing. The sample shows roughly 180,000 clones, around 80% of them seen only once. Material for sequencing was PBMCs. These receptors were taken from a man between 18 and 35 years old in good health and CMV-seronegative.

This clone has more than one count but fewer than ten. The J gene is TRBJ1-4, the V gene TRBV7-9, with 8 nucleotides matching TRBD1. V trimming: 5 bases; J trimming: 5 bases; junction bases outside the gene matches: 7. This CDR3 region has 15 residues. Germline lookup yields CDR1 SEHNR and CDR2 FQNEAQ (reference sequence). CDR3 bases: TGTGCCAGCAGCGCCCGGGACAGGCTGAATGAAAAACTGTTTTTT. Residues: CASSARDRLNEKLFF.

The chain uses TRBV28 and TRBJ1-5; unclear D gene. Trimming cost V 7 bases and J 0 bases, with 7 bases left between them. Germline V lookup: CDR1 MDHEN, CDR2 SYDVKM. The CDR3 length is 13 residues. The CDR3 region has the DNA TGTGCCAGCAACGGGAATAGCAATCAGCCCCAGCATTTT. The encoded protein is CASNGNSNQPQHF.

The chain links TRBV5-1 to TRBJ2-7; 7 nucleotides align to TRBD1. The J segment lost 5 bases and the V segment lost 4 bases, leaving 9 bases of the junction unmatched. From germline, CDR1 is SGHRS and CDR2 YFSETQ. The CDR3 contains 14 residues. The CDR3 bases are TGCGCCAGCAGCCTACAGGGGCCCCCCGACGAGCAGTACTTC. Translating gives CASSLQGPPDEQYF.

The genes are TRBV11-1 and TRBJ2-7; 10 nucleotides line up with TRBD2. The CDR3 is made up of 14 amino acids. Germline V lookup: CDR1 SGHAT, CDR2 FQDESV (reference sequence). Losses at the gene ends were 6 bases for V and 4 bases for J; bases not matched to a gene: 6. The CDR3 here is CASSYSSGSYEQYF. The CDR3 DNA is TGTGCCAGCAGTTACTCTAGCGGGAGTTACGAGCAGTACTTC. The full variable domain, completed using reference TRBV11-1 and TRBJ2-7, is EAEVAQSPRYKITEKSQAVAFWCDPISGHATLYWYRQILGQGPELLVQFQDESVVDDSQLPKDRFSAERLKGVDSTLKIQPAELGDSAMYLCASSYSSGSYEQYFGPGTRLTVT.

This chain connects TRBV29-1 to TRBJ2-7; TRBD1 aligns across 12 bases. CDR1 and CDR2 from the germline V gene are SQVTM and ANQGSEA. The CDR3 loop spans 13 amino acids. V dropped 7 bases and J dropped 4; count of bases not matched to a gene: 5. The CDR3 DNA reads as TGCAGCGCCCTGGGACAGGGGGCTTACGAGCAGTACTTC. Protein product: CSALGQGAYEQYF.

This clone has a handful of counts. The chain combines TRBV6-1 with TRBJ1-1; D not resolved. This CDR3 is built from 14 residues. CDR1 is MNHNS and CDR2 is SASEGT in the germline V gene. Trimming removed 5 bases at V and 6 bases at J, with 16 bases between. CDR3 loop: CASSRTSREAEAFF. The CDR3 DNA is TGTGCCAGCAGTCGTACTTCCCGAGAGGCTGAAGCTTTCTTT.

The CDR3 bases are TGTGCCAGCAGCTCACGGACAGGGAGTAATGAAAAACTGTTTTTT. This gives the protein CASSSRTGSNEKLFF. The chain joins TRBV5-4 to TRBJ1-4; 8 nucleotides line up with TRBD1. J gave up 4 bases and V 3 bases, and 5 bases lay outside the gene matches. This CDR3 contains 15 residues. Per germline, CDR1 SGHNT and CDR2 YYREEE (reference sequence).

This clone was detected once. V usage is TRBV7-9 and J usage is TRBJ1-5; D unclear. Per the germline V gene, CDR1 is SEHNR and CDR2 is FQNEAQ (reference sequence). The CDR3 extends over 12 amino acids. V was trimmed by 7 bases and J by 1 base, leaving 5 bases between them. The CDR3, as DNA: TGTGCCAGCACCGCGAGCAATCAGCCCCAGCATTTT. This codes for CASTASNQPQHF.

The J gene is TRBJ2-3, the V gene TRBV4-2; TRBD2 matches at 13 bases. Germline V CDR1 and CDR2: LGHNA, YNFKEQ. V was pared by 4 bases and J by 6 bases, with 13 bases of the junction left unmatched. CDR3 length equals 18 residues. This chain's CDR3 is CASSRTATGTSGADTQYF. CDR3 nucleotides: TGTGCCAGCAGCCGCACAGCAACCGGGACTAGCGGGGCTGATACGCAGTATTTT.

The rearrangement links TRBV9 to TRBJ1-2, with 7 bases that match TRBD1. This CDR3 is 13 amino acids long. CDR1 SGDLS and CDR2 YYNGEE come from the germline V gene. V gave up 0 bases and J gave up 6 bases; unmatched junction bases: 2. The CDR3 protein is CASSVGQGHGYTF. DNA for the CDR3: TGTGCCAGCAGCGTAGGACAGGGTCATGGCTACACCTTC. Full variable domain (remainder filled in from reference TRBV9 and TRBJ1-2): DSGVTQTPKHLITATGQRVTLRCSPRSGDLSVYWYQQSLDQGLQFLIQYYNGEERAKGNILERFSAQQFPDLHSELNLSSLELGDSALYFCASSVGQGHGYTFGSGTRLTVV.

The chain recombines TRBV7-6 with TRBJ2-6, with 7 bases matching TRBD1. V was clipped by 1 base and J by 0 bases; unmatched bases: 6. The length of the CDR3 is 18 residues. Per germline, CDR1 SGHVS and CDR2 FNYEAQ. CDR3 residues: CASSLEGAIYSGANVLTF. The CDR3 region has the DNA TGTGCCAGCAGCTTAGAGGGGGCGATATACTCTGGGGCCAACGTCCTGACTTTC.

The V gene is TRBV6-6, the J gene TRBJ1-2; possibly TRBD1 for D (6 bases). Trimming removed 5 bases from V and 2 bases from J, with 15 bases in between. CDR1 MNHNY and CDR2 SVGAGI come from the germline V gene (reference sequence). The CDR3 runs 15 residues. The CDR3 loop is CASSPRGGANYGYTF. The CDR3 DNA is TGTGCCAGCAGTCCGCGCGGGGGGGCGAACTATGGCTACACCTTC.

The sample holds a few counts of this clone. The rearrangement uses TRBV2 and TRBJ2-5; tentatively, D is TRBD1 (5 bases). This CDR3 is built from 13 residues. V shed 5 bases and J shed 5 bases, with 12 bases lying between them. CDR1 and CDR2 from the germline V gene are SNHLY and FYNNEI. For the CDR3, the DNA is TGTGCCAGCAGTTATCAGGGTGGGGAGACCCAGTACTTC. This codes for CASSYQGGETQYF. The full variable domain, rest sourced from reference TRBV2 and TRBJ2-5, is EPEVTQTPSHQVTQMGQEVILRCVPISNHLYFYWYRQILGQKVEFLVSFYNNEISEKSEIFDDQFSVERPDGSNFTLKIRSTKLEDSAMYFCASSYQGGETQYFGPGTRLLVL.

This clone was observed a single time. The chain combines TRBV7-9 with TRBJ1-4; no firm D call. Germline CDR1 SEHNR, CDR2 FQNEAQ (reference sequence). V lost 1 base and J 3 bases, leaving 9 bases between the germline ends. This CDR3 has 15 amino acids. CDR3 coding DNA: TGTGCCAGCAGCTTAGGTCCACAGTCTAATGAAAAACTGTTTTTT. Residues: CASSLGPQSNEKLFF.

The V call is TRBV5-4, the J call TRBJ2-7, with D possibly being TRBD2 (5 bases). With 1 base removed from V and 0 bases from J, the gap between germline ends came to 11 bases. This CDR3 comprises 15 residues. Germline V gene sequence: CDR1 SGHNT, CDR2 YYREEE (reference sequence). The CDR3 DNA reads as TGTGCCAGCAGCTTGATCTCGGGGAGCTCCTACGAGCAGTACTTC. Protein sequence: CASSLISGSSYEQYF. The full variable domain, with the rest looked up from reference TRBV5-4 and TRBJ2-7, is ETGVTQSPTHLIKTRGQQVTLRCSSQSGHNTVSWYQQALGQGPQFIFQYYREEENGRGNFPPRFSGLQFPNYSSELNVNALELDDSALYLCASSLISGSSYEQYFGPGTRLTVT.

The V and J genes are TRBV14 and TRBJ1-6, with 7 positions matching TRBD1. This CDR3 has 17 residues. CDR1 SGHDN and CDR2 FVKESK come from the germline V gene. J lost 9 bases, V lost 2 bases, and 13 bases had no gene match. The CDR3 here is CASSQRQGPVGASPLHF. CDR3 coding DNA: TGTGCCAGCAGCCAACGACAGGGTCCGGTAGGGGCTTCACCCCTCCACTTT. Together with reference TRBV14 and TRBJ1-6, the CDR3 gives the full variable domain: EAGVTQFPSHSVIEKGQTVTLRCDPISGHDNLYWYRRVMGKEIKFLLHFVKESKQDESGMPNNRFLAERTGGTYSTLKVQPAELEDSGVYFCASSQRQGPVGASPLHFGNGTRLTVT.

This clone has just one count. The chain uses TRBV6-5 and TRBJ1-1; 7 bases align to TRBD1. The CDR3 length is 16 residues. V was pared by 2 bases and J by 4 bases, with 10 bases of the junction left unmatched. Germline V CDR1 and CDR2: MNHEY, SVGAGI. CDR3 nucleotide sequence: TGTGCCAGCAGTTACCGGGCCTGGGACAGCCTCACTGAAGCTTTCTTT. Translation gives CASSYRAWDSLTEAFF.

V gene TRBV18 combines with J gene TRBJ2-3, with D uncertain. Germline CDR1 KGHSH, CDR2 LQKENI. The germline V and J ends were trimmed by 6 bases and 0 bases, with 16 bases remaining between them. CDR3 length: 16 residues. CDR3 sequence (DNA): TGTGCCAGCTCCCCTCGGTTGGTCGCTAGCACAGATACGCAGTATTTT. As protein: CASSPRLVASTDTQYF.

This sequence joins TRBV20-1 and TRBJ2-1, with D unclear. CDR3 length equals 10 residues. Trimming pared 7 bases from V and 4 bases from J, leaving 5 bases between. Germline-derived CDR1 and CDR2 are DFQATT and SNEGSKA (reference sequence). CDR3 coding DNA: TGCAGTGTACAATACAATGAGCAGTTCTTC. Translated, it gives CSVQYNEQFF.

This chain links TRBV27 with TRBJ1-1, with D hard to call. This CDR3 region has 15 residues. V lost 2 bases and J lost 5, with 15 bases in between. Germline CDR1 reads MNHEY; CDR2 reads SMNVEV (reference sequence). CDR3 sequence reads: CASSLLVRGRTEAFF. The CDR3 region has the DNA TGTGCCAGCAGTTTACTGGTCCGGGGAAGGACTGAAGCTTTCTTT.

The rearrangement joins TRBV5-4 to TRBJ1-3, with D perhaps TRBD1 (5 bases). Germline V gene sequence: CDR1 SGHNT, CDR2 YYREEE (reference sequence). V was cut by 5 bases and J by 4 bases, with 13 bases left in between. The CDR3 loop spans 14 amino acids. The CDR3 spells CASSSPKGGNTIYF. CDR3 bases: TGTGCCAGCAGTTCCCCCAAGGGGGGAAACACCATATATTTT.

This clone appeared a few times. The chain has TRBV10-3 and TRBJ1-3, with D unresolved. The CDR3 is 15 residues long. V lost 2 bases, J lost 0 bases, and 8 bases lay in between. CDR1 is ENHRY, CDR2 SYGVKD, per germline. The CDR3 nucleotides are TGTGCCATCAGTGAGGGCACCAACTCTGGAAACACCATATATTTT. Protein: CAISEGTNSGNTIYF.

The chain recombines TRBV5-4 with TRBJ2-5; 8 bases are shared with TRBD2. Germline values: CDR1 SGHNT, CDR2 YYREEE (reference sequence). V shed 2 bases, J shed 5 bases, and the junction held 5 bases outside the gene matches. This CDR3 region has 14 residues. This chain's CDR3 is CASSLSGGQETQYF. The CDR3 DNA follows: TGTGCCAGCAGCTTATCGGGGGGGCAGGAGACCCAGTACTTC. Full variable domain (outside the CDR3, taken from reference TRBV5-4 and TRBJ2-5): ETGVTQSPTHLIKTRGQQVTLRCSSQSGHNTVSWYQQALGQGPQFIFQYYREEENGRGNFPPRFSGLQFPNYSSELNVNALELDDSALYLCASSLSGGQETQYFGPGTRLLVL.

DNA for the CDR3: TGTGCCAGCCATGGGGGGGACAGGAGAAGCTCCTACGAGCAGTACTTC. Protein product: CASHGGDRRSSYEQYF. The chain joins TRBV27 to TRBJ2-7; possible D gene TRBD1, 8 bases. CDR1 is MNHEY, CDR2 SMNVEV, per germline (reference sequence). The CDR3 totals 16 residues. V was clipped by 8 bases and J by 0 bases, with 20 bases between them.

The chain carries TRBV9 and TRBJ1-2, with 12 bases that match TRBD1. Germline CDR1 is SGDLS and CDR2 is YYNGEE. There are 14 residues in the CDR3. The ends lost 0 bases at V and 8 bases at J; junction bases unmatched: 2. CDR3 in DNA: TGTGCCAGCAGCGTAGGGGACAGGGGGCAAGGCTACACCTTC. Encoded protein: CASSVGDRGQGYTF.

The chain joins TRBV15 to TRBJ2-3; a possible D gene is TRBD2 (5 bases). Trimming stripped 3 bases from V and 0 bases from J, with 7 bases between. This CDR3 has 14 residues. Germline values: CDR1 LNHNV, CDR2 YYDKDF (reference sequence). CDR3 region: CATSRGESTDTQYF. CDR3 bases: TGTGCCACCAGCAGGGGAGAAAGCACAGATACGCAGTATTTT.

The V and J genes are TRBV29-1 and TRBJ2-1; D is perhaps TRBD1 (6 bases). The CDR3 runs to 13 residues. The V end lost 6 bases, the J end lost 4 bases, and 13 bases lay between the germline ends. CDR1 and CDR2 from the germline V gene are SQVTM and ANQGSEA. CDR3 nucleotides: TGCAGCGTCTGGGGGCAGGGGTACAATGAGCAGTTCTTC. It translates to CSVWGQGYNEQFF.

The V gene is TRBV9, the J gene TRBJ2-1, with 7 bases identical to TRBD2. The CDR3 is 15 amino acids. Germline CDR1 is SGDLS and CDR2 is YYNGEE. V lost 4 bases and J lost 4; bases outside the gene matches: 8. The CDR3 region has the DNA TGTGCCAGCAGCCCAAGCGGGACTATTTACAATGAGCAGTTCTTC. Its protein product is CASSPSGTIYNEQFF.